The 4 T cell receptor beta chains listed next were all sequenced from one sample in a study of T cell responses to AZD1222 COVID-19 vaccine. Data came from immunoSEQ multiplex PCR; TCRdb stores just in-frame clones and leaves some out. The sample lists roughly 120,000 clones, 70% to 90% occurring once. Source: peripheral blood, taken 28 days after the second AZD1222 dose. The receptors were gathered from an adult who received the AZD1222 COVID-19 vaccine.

The CDR3 loop reads CASSPGDVTYQPQHF. For the CDR3, the DNA is TGTGCCAGCTCACCCGGAGACGTGACTTATCAGCCCCAGCATTTT. The genes are TRBV18 and TRBJ1-5, with D unclear. CDR1 is KGHSH, CDR2 LQKENI, per germline. This CDR3 has 15 amino acids. Trimming stripped 3 bases from V and 5 bases from J, with 14 bases between.

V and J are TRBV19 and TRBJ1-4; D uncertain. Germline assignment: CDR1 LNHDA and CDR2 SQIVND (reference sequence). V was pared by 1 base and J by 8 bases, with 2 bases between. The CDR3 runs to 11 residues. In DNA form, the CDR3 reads TGTGCCAGTAGTATAGGGGAAAAACTGTTTTTT. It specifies CASSIGEKLFF. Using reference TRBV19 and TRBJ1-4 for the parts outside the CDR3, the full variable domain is DGGITQSPKYLFRKEGQNVTLSCEQNLNHDAMYWYRQDPGQGLRLIYYSQIVNDFQKGDIAEGYSVSREKKESFPLTVTSAQKNPTAFYLCASSIGEKLFFGSGTQLSVL.

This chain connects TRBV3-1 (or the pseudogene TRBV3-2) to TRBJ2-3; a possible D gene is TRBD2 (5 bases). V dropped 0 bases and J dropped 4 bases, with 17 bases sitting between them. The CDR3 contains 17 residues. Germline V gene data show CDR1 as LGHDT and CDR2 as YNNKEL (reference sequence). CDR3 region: CASSQERSRRTADTQYF. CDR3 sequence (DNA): TGTGCCAGCAGCCAAGAAAGGAGCAGACGGACTGCAGATACGCAGTATTTT.

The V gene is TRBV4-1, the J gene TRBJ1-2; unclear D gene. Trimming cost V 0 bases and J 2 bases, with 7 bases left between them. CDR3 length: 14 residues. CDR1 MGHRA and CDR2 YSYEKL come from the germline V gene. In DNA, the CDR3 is TGCGCCAGCAGCCAAGATTACCACAACTATGGCTACACCTTC. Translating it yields CASSQDYHNYGYTF.